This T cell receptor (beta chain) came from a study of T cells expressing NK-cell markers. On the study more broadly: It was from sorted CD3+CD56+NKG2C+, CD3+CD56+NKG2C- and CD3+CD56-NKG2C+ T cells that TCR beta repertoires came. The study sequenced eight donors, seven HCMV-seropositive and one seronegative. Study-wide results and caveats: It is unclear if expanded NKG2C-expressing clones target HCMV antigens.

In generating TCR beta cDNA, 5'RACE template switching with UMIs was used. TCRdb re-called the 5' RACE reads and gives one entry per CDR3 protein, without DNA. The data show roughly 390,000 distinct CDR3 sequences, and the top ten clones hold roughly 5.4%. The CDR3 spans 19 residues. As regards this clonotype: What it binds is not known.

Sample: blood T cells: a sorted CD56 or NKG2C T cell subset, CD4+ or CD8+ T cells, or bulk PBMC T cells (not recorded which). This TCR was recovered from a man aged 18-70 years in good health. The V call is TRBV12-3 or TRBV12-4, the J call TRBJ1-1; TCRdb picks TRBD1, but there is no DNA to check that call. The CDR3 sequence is CASRARFGQGGSANTEAFF.